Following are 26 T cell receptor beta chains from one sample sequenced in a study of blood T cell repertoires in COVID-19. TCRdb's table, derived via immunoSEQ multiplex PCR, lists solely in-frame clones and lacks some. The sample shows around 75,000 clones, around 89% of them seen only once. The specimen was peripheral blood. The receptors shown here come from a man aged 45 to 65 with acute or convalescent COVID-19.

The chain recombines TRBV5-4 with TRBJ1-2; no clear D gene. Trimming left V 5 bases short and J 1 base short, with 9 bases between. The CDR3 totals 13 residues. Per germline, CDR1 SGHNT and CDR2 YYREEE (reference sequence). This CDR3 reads CASSQAGNYGYTF. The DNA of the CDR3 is TGTGCCAGCAGTCAGGCTGGTAACTATGGCTACACCTTC.

CDR3 nucleotide sequence: TGTGCCAGCAGTGAATTGTGGGGGGTCCAGGAGACCCAGTACTTC. This gives the protein CASSELWGVQETQYF. The chain is built from TRBV2 and TRBJ2-5; maybe TRBD2 (6 bases). V was trimmed by 2 bases and J by 5 bases, leaving 15 bases between them. Per germline, CDR1 SNHLY and CDR2 FYNNEI. The CDR3 length is 15 residues.

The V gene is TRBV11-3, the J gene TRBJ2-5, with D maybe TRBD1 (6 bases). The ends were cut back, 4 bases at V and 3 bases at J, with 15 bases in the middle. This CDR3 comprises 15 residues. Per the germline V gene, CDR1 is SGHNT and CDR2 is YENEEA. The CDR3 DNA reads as TGTGCCAGCAGCTACACCGGGACATTGAAAGAGACCCAGTACTTC. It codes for CASSYTGTLKETQYF.

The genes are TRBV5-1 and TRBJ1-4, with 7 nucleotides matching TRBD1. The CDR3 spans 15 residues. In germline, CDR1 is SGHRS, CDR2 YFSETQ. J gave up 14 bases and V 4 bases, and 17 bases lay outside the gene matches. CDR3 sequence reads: CASSRDGTDPGGLFF. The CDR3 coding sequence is TGCGCCAGCAGCAGAGACGGGACAGACCCCGGAGGTCTGTTTTTT.

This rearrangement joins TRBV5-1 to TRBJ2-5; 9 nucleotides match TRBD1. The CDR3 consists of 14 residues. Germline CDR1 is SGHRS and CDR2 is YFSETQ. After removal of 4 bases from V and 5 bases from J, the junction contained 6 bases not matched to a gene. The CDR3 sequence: CASSPDRGRETQYF. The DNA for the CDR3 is TGCGCCAGCAGCCCGGACAGGGGCAGGGAGACCCAGTACTTC.

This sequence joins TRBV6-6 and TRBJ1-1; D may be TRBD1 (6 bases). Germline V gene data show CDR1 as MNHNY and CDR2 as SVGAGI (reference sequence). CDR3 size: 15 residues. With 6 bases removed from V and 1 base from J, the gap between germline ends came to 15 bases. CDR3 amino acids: CASRPSEGENTEAFF. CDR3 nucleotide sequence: TGTGCCAGCAGACCCTCCGAGGGGGAGAACACTGAAGCTTTCTTT.

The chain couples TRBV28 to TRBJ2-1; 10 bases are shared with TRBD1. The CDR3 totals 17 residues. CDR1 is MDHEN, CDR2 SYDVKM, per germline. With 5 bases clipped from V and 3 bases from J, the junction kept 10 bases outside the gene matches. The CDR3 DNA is TGTGCCAGCAGTCTACCCGACAGGGGGCCAAACTACAATGAGCAGTTCTTC. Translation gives CASSLPDRGPNYNEQFF.

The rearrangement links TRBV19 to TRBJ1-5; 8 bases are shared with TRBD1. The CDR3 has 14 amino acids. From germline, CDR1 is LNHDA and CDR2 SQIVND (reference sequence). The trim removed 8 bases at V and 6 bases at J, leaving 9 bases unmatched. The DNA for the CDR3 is TGTGCCAGTCACCTCGCAGGGGGCACTCAGCCCCAGCATTTT. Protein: CASHLAGGTQPQHF.

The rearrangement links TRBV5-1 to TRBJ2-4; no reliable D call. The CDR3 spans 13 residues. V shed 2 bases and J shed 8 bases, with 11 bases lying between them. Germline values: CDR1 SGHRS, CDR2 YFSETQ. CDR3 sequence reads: CASSLDLKDIQYF. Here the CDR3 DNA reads TGCGCCAGCAGCTTAGACTTAAAGGACATTCAGTACTTC. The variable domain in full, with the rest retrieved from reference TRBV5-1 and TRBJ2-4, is KAGVTQTPRYLIKTRGQQVTLSCSPISGHRSVSWYQQTPGQGLQFLFEYFSETQRNKGNFPGRFSGRQFSNSRSEMNVSTLELGDSALYLCASSLDLKDIQYFGAGTRLSVL.

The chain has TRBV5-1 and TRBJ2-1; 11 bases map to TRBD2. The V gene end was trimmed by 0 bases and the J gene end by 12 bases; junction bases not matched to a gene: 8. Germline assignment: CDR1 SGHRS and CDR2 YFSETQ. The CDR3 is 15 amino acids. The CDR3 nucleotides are TGCGCCAGCAGCTTGGTTCTAGCGGGAGGTAGCAGGCAGTTCTTC. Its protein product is CASSLVLAGGSRQFF. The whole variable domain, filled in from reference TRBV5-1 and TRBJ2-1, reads KAGVTQTPRYLIKTRGQQVTLSCSPISGHRSVSWYQQTPGQGLQFLFEYFSETQRNKGNFPGRFSGRQFSNSRSEMNVSTLELGDSALYLCASSLVLAGGSRQFFGPGTRLTVL.

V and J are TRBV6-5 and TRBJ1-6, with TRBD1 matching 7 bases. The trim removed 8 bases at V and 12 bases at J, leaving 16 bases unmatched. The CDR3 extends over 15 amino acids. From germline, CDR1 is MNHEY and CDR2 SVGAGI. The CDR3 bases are TGTGCCAGCCAAGGAGACAGGGCAGGTCCAATACCCCTCCACTTT. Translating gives CASQGDRAGPIPLHF.

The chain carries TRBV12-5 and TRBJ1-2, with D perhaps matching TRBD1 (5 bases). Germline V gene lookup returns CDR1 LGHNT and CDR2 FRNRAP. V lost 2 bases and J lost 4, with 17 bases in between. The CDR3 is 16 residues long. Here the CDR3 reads CASGLFRVTAIYGYTF. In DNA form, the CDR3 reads TGTGCTAGTGGTTTGTTCAGGGTCACGGCAATCTATGGCTACACCTTC. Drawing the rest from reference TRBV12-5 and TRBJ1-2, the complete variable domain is DARVTQTPRHKVTEMGQEVTMRCQPILGHNTVFWYRQTMMQGLELLAYFRNRAPLDDSGMPKDRFSAEMPDATLATLKIQPSEPRDSAVYFCASGLFRVTAIYGYTFGSGTRLTVV.

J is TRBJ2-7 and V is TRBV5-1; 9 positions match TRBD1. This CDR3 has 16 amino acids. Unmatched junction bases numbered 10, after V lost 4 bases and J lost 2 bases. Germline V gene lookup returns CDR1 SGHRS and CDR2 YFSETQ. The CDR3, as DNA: TGCGCCAGCAGCCGCTTAGCCGGGACAGGGACCTACGAGCAGTACTTC. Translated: CASSRLAGTGTYEQYF.

The CDR3 coding sequence is TGTGCCAGCAGTGACTCACAGGGGGCAGGGGGCACTGAAGCTTTCTTT. Residues: CASSDSQGAGGTEAFF. The V gene is TRBV6-4, the J gene TRBJ1-1, with 9 bases identical to TRBD1. CDR3 size: 16 residues. Per the germline V gene, CDR1 is MRHNA and CDR2 is SNTAGT. The junction had 6 bases not matched to a gene; V was cut back by 0 bases and J by 4 bases.

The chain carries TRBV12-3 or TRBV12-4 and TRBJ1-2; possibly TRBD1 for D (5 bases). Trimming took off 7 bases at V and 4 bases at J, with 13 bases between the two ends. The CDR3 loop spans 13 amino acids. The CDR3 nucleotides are TGTGCCAGCACTCCTCGACAGTCCTATGGCTACACCTTC. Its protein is CASTPRQSYGYTF.

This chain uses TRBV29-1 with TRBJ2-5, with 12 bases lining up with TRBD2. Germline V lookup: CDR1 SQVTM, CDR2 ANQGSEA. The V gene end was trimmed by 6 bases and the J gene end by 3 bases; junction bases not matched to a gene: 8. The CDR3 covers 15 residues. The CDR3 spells CSVPRTSGIKETQYF. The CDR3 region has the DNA TGCAGCGTCCCCCGGACTAGCGGGATAAAAGAGACCCAGTACTTC.

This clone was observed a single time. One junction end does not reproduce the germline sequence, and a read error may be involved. CDR3 nucleotide sequence: TGTGCCAGCAGCTTGGAACTAGCGCCCTACAAGCAGTACTTC. This translates into CASSLELAPYKQYF. The chain uses TRBV7-2 and TRBJ2-7; TRBD2 aligns across 7 bases. Germline loops: CDR1 SGHTA, CDR2 FQGNSA. This CDR3 has 14 residues.

Here the CDR3 DNA reads TGTGCCACCAGTGATCCCAGGGGGAATCTATACGAGCAGTACTTC. Its protein is CATSDPRGNLYEQYF. The chain couples TRBV24-1 to TRBJ2-7; 7 positions match TRBD1. This CDR3 has 15 amino acids. CDR1 KGHDR and CDR2 SFDVKD come from the germline V gene. The J segment lost 4 bases and the V segment lost 3 bases, leaving 8 bases of the junction unmatched.

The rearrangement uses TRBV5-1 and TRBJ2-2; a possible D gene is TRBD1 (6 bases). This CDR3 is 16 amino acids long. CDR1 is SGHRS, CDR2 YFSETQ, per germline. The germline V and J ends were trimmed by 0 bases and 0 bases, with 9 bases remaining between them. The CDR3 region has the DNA TGCGCCAGCAGCTTGGCCGGGACACCGAACACCGGGGAGCTGTTTTTT. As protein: CASSLAGTPNTGELFF. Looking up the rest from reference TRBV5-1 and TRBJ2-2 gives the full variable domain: KAGVTQTPRYLIKTRGQQVTLSCSPISGHRSVSWYQQTPGQGLQFLFEYFSETQRNKGNFPGRFSGRQFSNSRSEMNVSTLELGDSALYLCASSLAGTPNTGELFFGEGSRLTVL.

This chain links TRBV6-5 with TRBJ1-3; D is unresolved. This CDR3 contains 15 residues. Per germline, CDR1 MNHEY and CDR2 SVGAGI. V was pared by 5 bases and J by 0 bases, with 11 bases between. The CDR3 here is CASSKSQDSGNTIYF. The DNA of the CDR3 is TGTGCCAGCAGTAAAAGTCAGGACTCTGGAAACACCATATATTTT.

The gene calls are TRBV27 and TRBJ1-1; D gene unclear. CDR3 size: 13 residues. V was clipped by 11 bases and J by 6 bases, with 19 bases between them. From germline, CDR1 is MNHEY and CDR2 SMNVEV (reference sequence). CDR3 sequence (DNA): TGTGCCCCCAGGCCGGAAGATATTGCTGAAGCTTTCTTT. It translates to CAPRPEDIAEAFF.

CDR3 sequence: CATPGLAAKEGTGELFF. Written as DNA, the CDR3 is TGTGCCACCCCGGGACTAGCGGCCAAAGAGGGCACCGGGGAGCTGTTTTTT. V gene TRBV3-1 (or the pseudogene TRBV3-2) combines with J gene TRBJ2-2; TRBD2 agrees at 11 bases. Trimming at V came to 10 bases and at J to 4 bases, leaving 14 bases not matched to a gene. The CDR3 totals 17 residues. Germline assignment: CDR1 LGHDT and CDR2 YNNKEL (reference sequence).

Here the CDR3 reads CASSLFGRGFLSGNTIYF. The CDR3 region has the DNA TGTGCCAGCAGTTTATTCGGAAGGGGCTTTCTCTCTGGAAACACCATATATTTT. This chain joins TRBV28 and TRBJ1-3; D possibly corresponds to TRBD1 (5 bases). The length of the CDR3 is 18 residues. V lost 1 base and J 0 bases, leaving 16 bases between the germline ends. The germline gives CDR1 MDHEN, CDR2 SYDVKM.

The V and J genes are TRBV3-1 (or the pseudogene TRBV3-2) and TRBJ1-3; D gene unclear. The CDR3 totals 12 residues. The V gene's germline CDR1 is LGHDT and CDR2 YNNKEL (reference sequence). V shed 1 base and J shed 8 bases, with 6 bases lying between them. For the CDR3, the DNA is TGTGCCAGCAGCCAAGTAGGAGACACCATATATTTT. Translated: CASSQVGDTIYF.

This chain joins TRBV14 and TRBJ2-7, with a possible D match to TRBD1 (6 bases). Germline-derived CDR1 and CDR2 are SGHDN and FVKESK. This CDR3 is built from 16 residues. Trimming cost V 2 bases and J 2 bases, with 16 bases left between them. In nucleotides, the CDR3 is TGTGCCAGCAGCCAAACCGGGCCCGACAGGACCTACGAGCAGTACTTC. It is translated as CASSQTGPDRTYEQYF.

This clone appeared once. The chain's CDR3 is CAWSAGTGASNEKLFF. The DNA of the CDR3 is TGTGCCTGGAGTGCCGGGACAGGGGCTTCTAATGAAAAACTGTTTTTT. The chain joins TRBV30 to TRBJ1-4, with 10 bases aligning to TRBD1. CDR3 size: 16 residues. The V gene end was trimmed by 1 base and the J gene end by 3 bases; junction bases not matched to a gene: 5. Germline lookup yields CDR1 GTSNPN and CDR2 SVGIG (reference sequence).